This TCR beta chain originates from a study of shared T cell receptors in the human thymus. The assay was immunoSEQ multiplex PCR, and TCRdb's table has in-frame clones only and misses some. The sample has around 340,000 clones; around 95% are singletons. The CDR3 has 19 amino acids. Trimming cost V 4 bases and J 3 bases; bases outside gene matches: 15. Germline values: CDR1 SGHVS, CDR2 FNYEAQ. This sequence originates from a human donor. V gene TRBV7-6 combines with J gene TRBJ2-6; 7 bases line up with TRBD1. The sample taken for sequencing was thymocytes. The CDR3 is CASSSFYHHTGDGANVLTF. CDR3 DNA sequence: TGTGCCAGCAGCTCTTTTTACCACCACACAGGGGATGGGGCCAACGTCCTGACTTTC.